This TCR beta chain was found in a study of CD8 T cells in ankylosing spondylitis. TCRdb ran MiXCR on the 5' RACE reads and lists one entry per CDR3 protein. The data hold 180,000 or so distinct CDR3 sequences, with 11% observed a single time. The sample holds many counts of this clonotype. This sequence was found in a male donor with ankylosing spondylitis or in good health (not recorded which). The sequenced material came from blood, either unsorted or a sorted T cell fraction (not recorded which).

The CDR3 protein is CASRGGIYGYTF. CDR3 in DNA: TGTGCCAGCAGAGGAGGGATTTATGGCTACACCTTC. The chain recombines TRBV12-3 or TRBV12-4 with TRBJ1-2; D unresolved. V shed 6 bases and J shed 5 bases, with 10 bases lying between them. This CDR3 is 12 amino acids long.